This T cell receptor beta chain comes out of a study of Tregs in tolerant kidney transplant recipients. Study outcomes and limitations: This study did not directly address biological reproducibility.

Unstimulated regulatory T cells (CD4+CD25+CD127-), CD4+CD25- non-regulatory cells, CD4 and CD8 cells were FACS-sorted from thawed PBMCs. CDR3 length: 14 amino acids. Between the trimmed V and J ends, which lost 6 bases and 4 bases, there was a span of 15 bases. Germline loops: CDR1 MNHNS, CDR2 SASEGT. Profiled with immunoSEQ multiplex PCR; TCRdb holds only in-frame clones, not every one. The data hold tens of thousands of clones, with around 90% observed a single time. Concerning this clone itself: Its antigen is not identified.

The rearrangement uses TRBV6-1 and TRBJ1-2, with D perhaps matching TRBD1 (5 bases). What was sequenced was Tregs from blood. This TCR was sampled from a human donor in good health. CDR3 DNA sequence: TGTGCCAGCAGGCGGACATCTTGGGGCTATGGCTACACCTTC. Translation: CASRRTSWGYGYTF.